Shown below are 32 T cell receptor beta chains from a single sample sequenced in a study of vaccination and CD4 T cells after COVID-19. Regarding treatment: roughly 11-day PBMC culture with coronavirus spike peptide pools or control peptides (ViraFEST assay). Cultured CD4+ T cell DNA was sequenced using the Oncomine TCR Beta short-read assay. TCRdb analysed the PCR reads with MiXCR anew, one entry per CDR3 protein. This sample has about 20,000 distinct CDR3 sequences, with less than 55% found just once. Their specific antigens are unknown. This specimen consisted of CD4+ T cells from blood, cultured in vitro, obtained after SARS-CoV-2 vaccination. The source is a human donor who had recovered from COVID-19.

CDR3 loop: CASSYGSGTQYF. Written as DNA, the CDR3 is TGTGCCAGCAGTTATGGGTCGGGGACCCAGTACTTC. The chain has TRBV6-2 or TRBV6-3 and TRBJ2-5, with no clear D. Trimming left V 3 bases short and J 7 bases short, with 9 bases between. Germline CDR1 and CDR2: MNHEY and SVGEGT. The length of the CDR3 is 12 residues.

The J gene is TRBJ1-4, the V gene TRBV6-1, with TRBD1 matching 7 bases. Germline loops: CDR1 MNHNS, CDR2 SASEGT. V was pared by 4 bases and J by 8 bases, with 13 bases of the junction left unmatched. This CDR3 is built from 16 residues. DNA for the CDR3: TGTGCCAGCAGTGGACTCCAACAGGGGATGGGAGAAAAACTGTTTTTT. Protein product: CASSGLQQGMGEKLFF.

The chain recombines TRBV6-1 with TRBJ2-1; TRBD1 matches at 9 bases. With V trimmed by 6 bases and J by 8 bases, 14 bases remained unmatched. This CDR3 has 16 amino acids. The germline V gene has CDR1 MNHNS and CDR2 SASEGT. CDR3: CASRPGQGLFLYEQFF. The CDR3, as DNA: TGTGCCAGCAGACCGGGACAGGGCTTGTTCCTCTATGAGCAGTTCTTC.

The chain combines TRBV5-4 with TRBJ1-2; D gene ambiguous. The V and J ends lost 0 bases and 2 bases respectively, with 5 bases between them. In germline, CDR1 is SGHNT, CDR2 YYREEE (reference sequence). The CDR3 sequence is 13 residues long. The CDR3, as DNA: TGTGCCAGCAGCTTGGTACAGAACTATGGCTACACCTTC. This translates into CASSLVQNYGYTF.

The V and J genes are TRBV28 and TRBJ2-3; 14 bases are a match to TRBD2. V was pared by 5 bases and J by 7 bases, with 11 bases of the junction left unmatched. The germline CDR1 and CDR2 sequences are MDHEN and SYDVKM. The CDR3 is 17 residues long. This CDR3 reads CASSPTRLAGGGNTQYF. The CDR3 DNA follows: TGTGCCAGCAGTCCCACTCGACTAGCGGGAGGGGGGAATACGCAGTATTTT.

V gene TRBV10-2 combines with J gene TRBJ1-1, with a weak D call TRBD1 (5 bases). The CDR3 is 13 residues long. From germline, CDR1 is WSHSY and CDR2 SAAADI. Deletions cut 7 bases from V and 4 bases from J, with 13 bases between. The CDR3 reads CASIRQGGTEAFF. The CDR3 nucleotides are TGCGCCAGCATTCGGCAGGGAGGCACTGAAGCTTTCTTT.

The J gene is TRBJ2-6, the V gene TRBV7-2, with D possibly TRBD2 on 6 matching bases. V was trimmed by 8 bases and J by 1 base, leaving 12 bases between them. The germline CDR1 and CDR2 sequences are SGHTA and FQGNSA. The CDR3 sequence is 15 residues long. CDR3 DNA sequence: TGTGCCAGCCGGGGGTCAATATCTGGGGCCAACGTCCTGACTTTC. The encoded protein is CASRGSISGANVLTF.

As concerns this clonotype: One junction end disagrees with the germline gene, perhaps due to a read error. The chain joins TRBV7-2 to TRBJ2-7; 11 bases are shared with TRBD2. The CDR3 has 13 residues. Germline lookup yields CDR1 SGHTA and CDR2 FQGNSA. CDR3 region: CAGSPSGRTEQYF. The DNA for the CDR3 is TGTGCCGGCAGCCCTAGCGGGAGGACCGAGCAGTACTTC.

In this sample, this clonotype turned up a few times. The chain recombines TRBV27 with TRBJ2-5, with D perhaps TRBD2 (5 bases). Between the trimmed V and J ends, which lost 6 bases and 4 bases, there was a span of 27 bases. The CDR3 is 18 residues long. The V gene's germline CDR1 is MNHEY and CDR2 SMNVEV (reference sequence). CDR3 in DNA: TGTGCCAGCAGGCAACGCCCTAGACTACCCTCCGAACCAGAGACCCAGTACTTC. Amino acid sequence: CASRQRPRLPSEPETQYF.

This CDR3 is CASSLSVTAYNSPLHF. The CDR3 nucleotides are TGTGCCAGCAGCCTTTCCGTGACAGCCTATAATTCACCCCTCCACTTT. V and J are TRBV7-2 and TRBJ1-6; tentatively, D is TRBD1 (5 bases). CDR3 length: 16 residues. V was cut by 5 bases and J by 2 bases, with 13 bases left in between. CDR1 and CDR2 (germline): SGHTA, FQGNSA.

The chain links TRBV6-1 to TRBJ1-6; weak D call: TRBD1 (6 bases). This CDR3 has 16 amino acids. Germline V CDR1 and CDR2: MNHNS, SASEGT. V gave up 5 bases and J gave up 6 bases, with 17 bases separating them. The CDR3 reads CASSIQMGHLNSPLHF. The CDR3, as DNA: TGTGCCAGCAGTATACAAATGGGACACCTTAATTCACCCCTCCACTTT.

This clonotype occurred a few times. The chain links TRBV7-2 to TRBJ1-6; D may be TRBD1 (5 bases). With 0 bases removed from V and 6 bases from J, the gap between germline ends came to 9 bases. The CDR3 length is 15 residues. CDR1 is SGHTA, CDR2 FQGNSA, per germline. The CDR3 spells CASSLAGPPNSPLHF. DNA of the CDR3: TGTGCCAGCAGCTTAGCGGGACCGCCTAATTCACCCCTCCACTTT.

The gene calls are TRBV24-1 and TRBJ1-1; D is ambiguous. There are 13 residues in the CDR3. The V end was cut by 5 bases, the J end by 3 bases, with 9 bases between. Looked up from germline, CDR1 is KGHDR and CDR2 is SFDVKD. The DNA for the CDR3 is TGTGCCACCAGTGTGCGGGAGGACACTGAAGCTTTCTTT. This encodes CATSVREDTEAFF.

The CDR3 region has the DNA TGTGCCACCAGTGACTGGGCAGGGCGAGGAAACACCATATATTTT. It codes for CATSDWAGRGNTIYF. This chain connects TRBV24-1 to TRBJ1-3; a possible D gene is TRBD1 (5 bases). Per germline, CDR1 KGHDR and CDR2 SFDVKD. Trimming shortened V by 4 bases and J by 4 bases, and 13 bases separated the two germline ends. The CDR3 totals 15 residues.

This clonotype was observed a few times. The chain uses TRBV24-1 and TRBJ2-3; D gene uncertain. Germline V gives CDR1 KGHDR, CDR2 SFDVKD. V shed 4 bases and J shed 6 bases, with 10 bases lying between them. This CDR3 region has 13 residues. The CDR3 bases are TGTGCCACCAGTGACACATCCATTGATACGCAGTATTTT. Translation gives CATSDTSIDTQYF.

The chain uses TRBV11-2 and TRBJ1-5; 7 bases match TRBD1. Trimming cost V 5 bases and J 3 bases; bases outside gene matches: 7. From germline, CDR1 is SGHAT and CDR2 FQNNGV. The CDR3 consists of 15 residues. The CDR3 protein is CASSIGTVLNQPQHF. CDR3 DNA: TGTGCCAGCAGCATAGGGACAGTACTCAATCAGCCCCAGCATTTT.

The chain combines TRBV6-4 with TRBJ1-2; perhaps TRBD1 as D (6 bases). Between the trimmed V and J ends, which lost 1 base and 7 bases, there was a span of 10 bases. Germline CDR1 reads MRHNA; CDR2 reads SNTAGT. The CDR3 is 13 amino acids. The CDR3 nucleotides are TGTGCCAGCAGTGACTTGGGGGCCCCTGGCTACACCTTC. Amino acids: CASSDLGAPGYTF.

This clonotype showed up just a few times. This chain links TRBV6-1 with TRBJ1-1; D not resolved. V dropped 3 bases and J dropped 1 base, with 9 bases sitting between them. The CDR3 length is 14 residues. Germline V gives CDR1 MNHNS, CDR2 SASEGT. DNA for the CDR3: TGTGCCAGCAGTGAGCTGCGGGGGAACACTGAAGCTTTCTTT. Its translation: CASSELRGNTEAFF.

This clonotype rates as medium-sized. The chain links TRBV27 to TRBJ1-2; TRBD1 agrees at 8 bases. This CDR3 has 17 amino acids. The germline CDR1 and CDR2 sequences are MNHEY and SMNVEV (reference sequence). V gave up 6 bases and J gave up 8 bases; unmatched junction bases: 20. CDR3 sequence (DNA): TGTGCCAGCAGCCACAGGGGGGGGCCCCGAGTAAGGAGAGGCTACACCTTC. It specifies CASSHRGGPRVRRGYTF.

The DNA of the CDR3 is TGCGCCAGCAGCCAAAAGAGGACAGGGGGATCCTACGAGCAGTACTTC. Translated, it gives CASSQKRTGGSYEQYF. The J gene is TRBJ2-7, the V gene TRBV5-1, with 10 bases lining up with TRBD1. Looked up from germline, CDR1 is SGHRS and CDR2 is YFSETQ. This CDR3 has 16 amino acids. Germline trimming cut 4 bases from V and 1 base from J; bases unmatched to any gene: 8. The full variable domain, its missing parts supplied by reference TRBV5-1 and TRBJ2-7, is KAGVTQTPRYLIKTRGQQVTLSCSPISGHRSVSWYQQTPGQGLQFLFEYFSETQRNKGNFPGRFSGRQFSNSRSEMNVSTLELGDSALYLCASSQKRTGGSYEQYFGPGTRLTVT.

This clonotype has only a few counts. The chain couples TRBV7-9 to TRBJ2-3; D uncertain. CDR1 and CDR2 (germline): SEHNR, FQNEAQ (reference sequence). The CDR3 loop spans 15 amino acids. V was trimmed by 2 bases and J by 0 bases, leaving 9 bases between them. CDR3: CASSLQQGSTDTQYF. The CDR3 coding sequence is TGTGCCAGCAGCTTACAACAAGGGAGCACAGATACGCAGTATTTT.

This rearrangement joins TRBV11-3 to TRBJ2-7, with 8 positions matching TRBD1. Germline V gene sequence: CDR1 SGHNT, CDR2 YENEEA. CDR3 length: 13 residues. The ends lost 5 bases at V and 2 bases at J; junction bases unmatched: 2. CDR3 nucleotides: TGTGCCAGCAGCCCAGGGGGCCCCTACGAGCAGTACTTC. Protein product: CASSPGGPYEQYF.

The CDR3 sequence: CASSYGQAGGYTF. The CDR3 DNA reads TGTGCCAGCAGTTACGGACAGGCAGGAGGCTACACCTTC. The chain has TRBV6-5 and TRBJ1-2; 7 positions agree with TRBD1. With 2 bases clipped from V and 8 bases from J, the junction kept 5 bases outside the gene matches. Per germline, CDR1 MNHEY and CDR2 SVGAGI. This CDR3 spans 13 amino acids.

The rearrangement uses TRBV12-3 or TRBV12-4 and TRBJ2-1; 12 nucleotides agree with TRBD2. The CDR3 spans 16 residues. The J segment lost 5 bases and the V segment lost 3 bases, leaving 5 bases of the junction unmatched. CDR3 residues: CASSFEGLAGNNEQFF. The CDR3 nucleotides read TGTGCCAGCAGTTTTGAGGGACTAGCGGGTAACAATGAGCAGTTCTTC.

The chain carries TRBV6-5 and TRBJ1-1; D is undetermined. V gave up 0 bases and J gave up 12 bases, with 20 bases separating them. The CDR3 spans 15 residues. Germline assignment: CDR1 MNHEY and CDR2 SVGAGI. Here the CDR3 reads CASSYSGFVTPRTFF. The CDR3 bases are TGTGCCAGCAGTTACTCGGGTTTCGTCACACCCAGGACTTTCTTT.

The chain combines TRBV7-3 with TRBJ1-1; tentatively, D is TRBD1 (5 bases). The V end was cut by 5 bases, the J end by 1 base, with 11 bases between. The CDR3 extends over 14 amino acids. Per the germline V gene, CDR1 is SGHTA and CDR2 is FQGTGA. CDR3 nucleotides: TGTGCCAGCAGCCCTATGGGGGGGAACACTGAAGCTTTCTTT. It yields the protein CASSPMGGNTEAFF.

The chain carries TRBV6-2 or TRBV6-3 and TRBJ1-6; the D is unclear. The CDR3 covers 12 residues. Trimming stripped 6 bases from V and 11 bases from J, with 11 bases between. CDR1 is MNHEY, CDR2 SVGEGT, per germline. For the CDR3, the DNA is TGTGCCAGCAGATCGGACGCCGCACCCCTCCACTTT. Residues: CASRSDAAPLHF.

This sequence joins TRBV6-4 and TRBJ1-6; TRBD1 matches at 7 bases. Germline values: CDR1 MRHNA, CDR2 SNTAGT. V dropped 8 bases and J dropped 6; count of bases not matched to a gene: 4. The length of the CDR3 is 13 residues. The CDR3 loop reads CASGTELNSPLHF. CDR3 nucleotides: TGTGCCAGCGGGACAGAACTTAATTCACCCCTCCACTTT.

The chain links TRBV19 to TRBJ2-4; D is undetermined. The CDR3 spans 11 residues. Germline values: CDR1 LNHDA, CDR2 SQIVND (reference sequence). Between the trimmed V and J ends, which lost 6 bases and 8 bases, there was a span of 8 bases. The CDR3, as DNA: TGTGCCAGTAGGAAATCATACATTCAGTACTTC. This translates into CASRKSYIQYF.

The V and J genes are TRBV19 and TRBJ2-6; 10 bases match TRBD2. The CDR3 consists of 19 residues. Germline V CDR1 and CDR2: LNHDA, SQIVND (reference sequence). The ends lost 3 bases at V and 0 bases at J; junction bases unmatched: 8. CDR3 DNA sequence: TGTGCCAGTAGTATCCACCCTAGCGGGAGTCGCTCTGGGGCCAACGTCCTGACTTTC. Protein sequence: CASSIHPSGSRSGANVLTF.

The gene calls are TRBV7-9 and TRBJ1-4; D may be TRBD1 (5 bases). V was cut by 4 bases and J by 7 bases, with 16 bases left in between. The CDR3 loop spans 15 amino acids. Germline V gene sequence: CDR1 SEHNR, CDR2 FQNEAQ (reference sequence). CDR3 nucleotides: TGTGCCAGCAGCTCACTCGGGATGGGGGGTGAAAAACTGTTTTTT. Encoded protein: CASSSLGMGGEKLFF.

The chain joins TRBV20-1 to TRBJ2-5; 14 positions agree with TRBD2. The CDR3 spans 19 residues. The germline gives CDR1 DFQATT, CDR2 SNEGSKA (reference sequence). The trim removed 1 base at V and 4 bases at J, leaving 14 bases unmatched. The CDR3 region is CSARGKPSTSGRAVETQYF. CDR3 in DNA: TGCAGTGCTAGAGGAAAACCCTCGACTAGCGGGAGGGCCGTAGAGACCCAGTACTTC.